What follows are 28 T cell receptor beta chains derived from one specimen sequenced in a study of blood T cell repertoires in COVID-19. Sequencing used immunoSEQ multiplex PCR; TCRdb keeps in-frame clones, though not all of them. This table holds more than 150,000 clones, around 86% found once. The sequenced sample consisted of peripheral blood. Receptors originate from a woman in her 40s with acute or convalescent COVID-19.

This chain joins TRBV6-5 and TRBJ2-7; TRBD2 is a possible D gene (6 bases). From germline, CDR1 is MNHEY and CDR2 SVGAGI. This CDR3 has 13 amino acids. V gave up 6 bases and J gave up 3 bases, with 12 bases separating them. The CDR3 loop reads CASSRDGSYEQYF. The CDR3 coding sequence is TGTGCCAGCAGCCGGGACGGGAGCTACGAGCAGTACTTC.

The chain recombines TRBV6-5 with TRBJ2-7; tentatively, D is TRBD1 (6 bases). Germline CDR1 and CDR2: MNHEY and SVGAGI. CDR3 length equals 12 residues. V was pared by 7 bases and J by 2 bases, with 9 bases between. The CDR3, as DNA: TGTGCCAGCATGGGACACACCTACGAGCAGTACTTC. As protein: CASMGHTYEQYF.

CDR3 loop: CASSDGGTSQPQHF. The CDR3, as DNA: TGTGCCAGCAGTGACGGCGGCACCTCTCAGCCCCAGCATTTT. The chain is built from TRBV25-1 and TRBJ1-5, with no clear D. V lost 3 bases, J lost 6 bases, and 12 bases lay in between. Germline V lookup: CDR1 MGHDK, CDR2 SYGVNS. CDR3 length: 14 amino acids.

The chain joins TRBV24-1 to TRBJ1-1, with a tentative D call TRBD1 (6 bases). The germline V gene has CDR1 KGHDR and CDR2 SFDVKD. This CDR3 has 13 amino acids. With 8 bases removed from V and 4 bases from J, the gap between germline ends came to 13 bases. The CDR3 coding sequence is TGTGCCACCACCCAGGGGATAGGCACTGAAGCTTTCTTT. It codes for CATTQGIGTEAFF.

This clone has only a few counts. One junction end disagrees with the germline gene, perhaps due to a read error. J is TRBJ2-3 and V is TRBV28; tentatively, D is TRBD2 (5 bases). Per germline, CDR1 MDHEN and CDR2 SYDVKM. This CDR3 is built from 12 residues. The CDR3 sequence is CASSLERRAERF. The CDR3 region has the DNA TGTGCCAGCAGCCTCGAGCGGCGTGCCGAACGATTT.

The chain uses TRBV27 and TRBJ2-7, with 10 bases matching TRBD1. This CDR3 region has 14 residues. The junction had 9 bases not matched to a gene; V was cut back by 6 bases and J by 7 bases. Germline V gives CDR1 MNHEY, CDR2 SMNVEV (reference sequence). The CDR3 here is CASSSPDRGREQYF. The CDR3 nucleotides read TGTGCCAGCAGCTCCCCAGACAGGGGGCGAGAGCAGTACTTC.

This rearrangement joins TRBV5-1 to TRBJ2-1; D is perhaps TRBD2 (5 bases). The length of the CDR3 is 16 residues. Germline V gene data show CDR1 as SGHRS and CDR2 as YFSETQ. The V end lost 0 bases, the J end lost 3 bases, and 13 bases lay between the germline ends. The CDR3 DNA reads TGCGCCAGCAGCTTGGTACCCCGGGATGACTACAATGAGCAGTTCTTC. Protein sequence: CASSLVPRDDYNEQFF.

This clone came up once. The chain couples TRBV4-1 to TRBJ1-2, with 8 bases fitting TRBD1. V shed 0 bases and J 7 bases; nucleotides not matched to a gene: 7. The CDR3 covers 15 residues. CDR1 and CDR2 from the germline V gene are MGHRA and YSYEKL. Written as DNA, the CDR3 is TGCGCCAGCAGCCAAGATCCCGGGACAGGCCTTGGCTACACCTTC. Amino acid sequence: CASSQDPGTGLGYTF.

This chain links TRBV29-1 with TRBJ1-2, with D unresolved. The germline V gene encodes CDR1 SQVTM and CDR2 ANQGSEA. Trimming removed 7 bases at V and 11 bases at J, with 17 bases between. The CDR3 has 11 amino acids. The CDR3 loop reads CSARDQRMYTF. The CDR3 bases are TGCAGCGCCCGGGATCAGAGGATGTACACCTTC.

The chain employs TRBV9 and TRBJ1-3, with D possibly TRBD1 on 6 matching bases. CDR3 size: 19 residues. V lost 0 bases, J lost 1 base, and 20 bases lay in between. Germline-derived CDR1 and CDR2 are SGDLS and YYNGEE. Here the CDR3 reads CASSVGGQGSLTSGNTIYF. CDR3 bases: TGTGCCAGCAGCGTAGGGGGCCAGGGGTCGCTTACATCTGGAAACACCATATATTTT.

This clone came up a few times. The V call is TRBV30, the J call TRBJ1-4; D perhaps matches TRBD1 (5 bases). Looked up from germline, CDR1 is GTSNPN and CDR2 is SVGIG (reference sequence). V gave up 4 bases and J gave up 0 bases, with 9 bases separating them. The CDR3 is 14 residues long. This chain's CDR3 is CAWTGGATNEKLFF. For the CDR3, the DNA is TGTGCCTGGACCGGGGGTGCAACTAATGAAAAACTGTTTTTT.

The V gene is TRBV13, the J gene TRBJ2-7; possible D gene TRBD2, 6 bases. Germline V gives CDR1 PRHDT, CDR2 FYEKMQ (reference sequence). V shed 4 bases and J shed 5 bases, with 12 bases lying between them. This CDR3 contains 13 residues. In DNA, the CDR3 is TGTGCCAGCAGCTCCCGGACTAAGAACGAGCAGTACTTC. It codes for CASSSRTKNEQYF.

This clone was seen only once. Distinct nucleotide sequences in the sample also encode this CDR3. The V and J genes are TRBV12-3 or TRBV12-4 and TRBJ1-1, with no clear D. V was clipped by 3 bases and J by 3 bases, with 5 bases between them. This CDR3 has 12 residues. In nucleotides, the CDR3 is TGTGCCAGCAGTTTCCCGGACACTGAAGCTTTCTTT. It specifies CASSFPDTEAFF.

The V and J genes are TRBV30 and TRBJ1-4; D is unclear. The CDR3 consists of 11 residues. Trimming took 5 bases from V and 8 from J, leaving 9 bases between them. Germline CDR1 is GTSNPN and CDR2 is SVGIG (reference sequence). In nucleotides, the CDR3 is TGTGCCTGGTCCTTCGGGGAAAAACTGTTTTTT. This sequence encodes CAWSFGEKLFF.

The chain combines TRBV6-2 or TRBV6-3 with TRBJ2-4; 10 bases map to TRBD2. The CDR3 loop spans 17 amino acids. Germline trimming cut 5 bases from V and 0 bases from J; bases unmatched to any gene: 7. CDR1 MNHEY and CDR2 SVGEGT come from the germline V gene. The chain's CDR3 is CASSLTSGKLAKNIQYF. The CDR3 nucleotides are TGTGCCAGCAGTCTAACTAGCGGGAAGCTAGCCAAAAACATTCAGTACTTC.

The sample holds a few counts of this clone. This chain uses TRBV5-1 with TRBJ2-5, with a possible D match to TRBD1 (6 bases). From germline, CDR1 is SGHRS and CDR2 YFSETQ. The CDR3 consists of 15 residues. V lost 5 bases and J lost 6, with 20 bases in between. The CDR3 DNA follows: TGCGCCAGCAGTTTGACCGGGACACCTTCCCAGACCCAGTACTTC. This sequence encodes CASSLTGTPSQTQYF.

V and J are TRBV5-4 and TRBJ1-1; no firm D call. The CDR3 sequence is 14 residues long. Deletions cut 4 bases from V and 0 bases from J, with 10 bases between. Germline values: CDR1 SGHNT, CDR2 YYREEE (reference sequence). The CDR3 DNA follows: TGTGCCAGCAGCGTGGGTACAGTGAACACTGAAGCTTTCTTT. It codes for CASSVGTVNTEAFF.

The chain employs TRBV4-1 and TRBJ1-5; D is unresolved. Deletions cut 0 bases from V and 7 bases from J, with 7 bases between. This CDR3 comprises 13 residues. The germline gives CDR1 MGHRA, CDR2 YSYEKL. CDR3 loop: CASSQEVRQPQHF. The CDR3 DNA sequence: TGCGCCAGCAGCCAAGAGGTCCGGCAGCCCCAGCATTTT.

This chain joins TRBV29-1 and TRBJ2-3, with D hard to call. Trimming took off 7 bases at V and 11 bases at J, with 7 bases between the two ends. Germline loops: CDR1 SQVTM, CDR2 ANQGSEA. This CDR3 has 8 amino acids. CDR3 in DNA: TGCAGCGCCAGTGGGCAGTATTTT. Protein: CSASGQYF.

J is TRBJ1-5 and V is TRBV12-3 or TRBV12-4; D remains unclear. The CDR3 sequence is 13 residues long. The germline V and J ends were trimmed by 1 base and 3 bases, with 4 bases remaining between them. The CDR3 nucleotides read TGTGCCAGCAGTTTAGACATCAATCAGCCCCAGCATTTT. Translated, it gives CASSLDINQPQHF.

The chain couples TRBV6-6 to TRBJ2-7, with D hard to call. Germline CDR1 MNHNY, CDR2 SVGAGI (reference sequence). This CDR3 is 14 amino acids long. V gave up 5 bases and J gave up 6 bases, with 17 bases separating them. CDR3 amino acids: CASSRLSTLGEQYF. CDR3 sequence (DNA): TGTGCCAGCAGTCGTTTATCGACATTGGGCGAGCAGTACTTC.

This sequence joins TRBV30 and TRBJ1-5; a possible D gene is TRBD1 (5 bases). The germline gives CDR1 GTSNPN, CDR2 SVGIG (reference sequence). The CDR3 contains 14 residues. V gave up 3 bases and J gave up 0 bases, with 9 bases separating them. CDR3 in amino acids: CAWRGGGSNQPQHF. The CDR3 nucleotides read TGTGCCTGGAGGGGGGGAGGTAGCAATCAGCCCCAGCATTTT.

The V gene is TRBV7-2, the J gene TRBJ2-7; 8 bases are a match to TRBD1. The CDR3 spans 15 residues. The V and J ends lost 5 bases and 2 bases, in that order; junction bases with no gene match: 8. CDR1 is SGHTA and CDR2 is FQGNSA in the germline V gene. The CDR3 sequence: CASSISTGAAYEQYF. The CDR3 DNA reads TGTGCCAGCAGCATATCGACAGGGGCGGCCTACGAGCAGTACTTC.

The chain recombines TRBV21-1 with TRBJ2-1; TRBD1, the D gene given by the table, was not confirmed from the DNA. TRBV21-1 is assigned pseudogene status. The CDR3 covers 14 residues. CDR3 sequence: CASSKPGGFNEQFF. CDR3 bases: TGTGCCAGCAGCAAGCCAGGGGGCTTTAATGAGCAGTTCTTC.

V and J are TRBV6-5 and TRBJ2-7; D might be TRBD1 (5 bases). The CDR3 loop spans 14 amino acids. V was shortened by 6 bases and J by 4 bases, with 16 bases between the two germline ends. Germline V gene lookup returns CDR1 MNHEY and CDR2 SVGAGI. CDR3 sequence: CASSPDTSPYEQYF. CDR3 in DNA: TGTGCCAGCAGCCCGGACACATCCCCTTACGAGCAGTACTTC.

The chain recombines TRBV28 with TRBJ1-1, with D hard to call. Germline V lookup: CDR1 MDHEN, CDR2 SYDVKM. The V gene lost 6 bases and the J gene lost 5 bases, with 13 bases spanning the gap. The CDR3 spans 13 residues. The CDR3 here is CASRPPSITEAFF. In DNA, the CDR3 is TGTGCCAGCAGGCCACCTTCTATAACTGAAGCTTTCTTT.

The chain recombines TRBV19 with TRBJ1-1; D perhaps matches TRBD1 (5 bases). CDR3 length: 14 amino acids. Germline CDR1 reads LNHDA; CDR2 reads SQIVND (reference sequence). V dropped 3 bases and J dropped 0 bases, with 8 bases sitting between them. CDR3 sequence: CASSINRMNTEAFF. CDR3 bases: TGTGCCAGTAGTATTAACAGGATGAACACTGAAGCTTTCTTT.

The gene calls are TRBV30 and TRBJ1-6, with unresolved D. This CDR3 has 11 residues. The ends were cut back, 1 base at V and 9 bases at J, with 4 bases in the middle. Germline V gene lookup returns CDR1 GTSNPN and CDR2 SVGIG (reference sequence). This chain's CDR3 is CAWSAGSPLHF. The CDR3 nucleotides read TGTGCCTGGAGTGCGGGTTCACCCCTCCACTTT.